The 7 T cell receptor beta chains listed next were all sequenced from one sample in a study of blood T cell repertoires in COVID-19. Here immunoSEQ multiplex PCR was the method, and the copy in TCRdb shows in-frame clones only, minus some. The sample records 90,000 to 100,000 clones, approximately 90% being singletons. Sequencing input: peripheral blood. The receptors come from a human donor in a cohort sampled during active COVID-19.

V is TRBV18 and J is TRBJ1-2; 8 nucleotides match TRBD1. V trimming: 5 bases; J trimming: 4 bases; junction bases outside the gene matches: 3. Germline V CDR1 and CDR2: KGHSH, LQKENI. The CDR3 totals 13 residues. The CDR3 here is CASSGQGSYGYTF. The CDR3 nucleotides read TGTGCCAGCTCAGGACAGGGTAGCTATGGCTACACCTTC.

This chain links TRBV6-5 with TRBJ1-5, with 7 bases that match TRBD1. CDR1 MNHEY and CDR2 SVGAGI come from the germline V gene. The CDR3 extends over 14 amino acids. V shed 6 bases, J shed 2 bases, and the junction held 4 bases outside the gene matches. Here the CDR3 reads CASRIGTGNQPQHF. For the CDR3, the DNA is TGTGCCAGCAGGATAGGGACAGGCAATCAGCCCCAGCATTTT.

The chain couples TRBV2 to TRBJ1-1; D gene ambiguous. The CDR3 has 14 amino acids. The V end lost 3 bases, the J end lost 0 bases, and 8 bases lay between the germline ends. Germline values: CDR1 SNHLY, CDR2 FYNNEI. This chain's CDR3 is CASSDGFMNTEAFF. CDR3 bases: TGTGCCAGCAGTGACGGGTTCATGAACACTGAAGCTTTCTTT.

The V gene is TRBV7-2, the J gene TRBJ2-5, with D possibly matching TRBD1 (6 bases). The V end lost 2 bases, the J end lost 0 bases, and 10 bases lay between the germline ends. The CDR3 is 15 residues long. Per germline, CDR1 SGHTA and CDR2 FQGNSA. Here the CDR3 DNA reads TGTGCCAGCAGCTTATGGGGGCAAGACCAAGAGACCCAGTACTTC. It encodes CASSLWGQDQETQYF.

The chain uses TRBV7-9 and TRBJ2-3; D remains ambiguous. V lost 3 bases and J 2 bases, leaving 12 bases between the germline ends. The germline V gene encodes CDR1 SEHNR and CDR2 FQNEAQ (reference sequence). The CDR3 is 15 amino acids. The DNA of the CDR3 is TGTGCCAGCAGCTTGAGTGACTGGCCCACAGATACGCAGTATTTT. This encodes CASSLSDWPTDTQYF.

The chain has TRBV15 and TRBJ2-5; a weak D match, TRBD1 (6 bases). The CDR3 runs 13 residues. The V and J ends lost 0 bases and 6 bases respectively, with 8 bases between them. The germline V gene has CDR1 LNHNV and CDR2 YYDKDF (reference sequence). The chain's CDR3 is CATSRDRGQTQYF. DNA of the CDR3: TGTGCCACCAGCAGAGACAGGGGCCAGACCCAGTACTTC.

This rearrangement joins TRBV11-3 to TRBJ2-1; TRBD2 might be the D (7 bases). Germline V gives CDR1 SGHNT, CDR2 YENEEA. V lost 0 bases to trimming and J lost 4 bases, with 16 bases between them. The length of the CDR3 is 17 residues. CDR3 sequence: CASSLDLGGGRYNEQFF. CDR3 coding DNA: TGTGCCAGCAGCTTAGATCTTGGCGGGGGCCGTTACAATGAGCAGTTCTTC.